The subject of this entry is one TCR beta chain. No antigen is known for it. Clinical symptoms, serum thyroxine and TRAb, thyroid ultrasound and orbital computed tomography were used for the diagnoses. PBMCs were sourced from roughly 9.3 ml fresh peripheral blood. Amplification yielded TCR beta CDR3 regions, with RNA transcripts as the source. First-round RT-PCR targeting the TCR CDR3 was performed with the HTBI primer set. A single record per CDR3 protein comes from TCRdb applying MiXCR to the multiplex PCR reads. Among 460,000 or so distinct CDR3 sequences listed, 13% to 15% were seen once. The data are from a study of T cells in Graves' hyperthyroidism and ophthalmopathy. The study, taken as a whole, reports: A 13 V-J signature model discriminated ophthalmopathy versus stable hyperthyroidism. Blood shared most expanded thyroid clonotypes above 0.001.

Between the trimmed V and J ends, which lost 5 bases and 4 bases, there was a span of 13 bases. Germline CDR1 and CDR2: SGHKS and YYEKEE (reference sequence). This CDR3 has 13 residues. J is TRBJ2-7 and V is TRBV5-5, with D tentatively TRBD2 (6 bases). This receptor was identified in a woman between 18 and 29 years old with Graves' hyperthyroidism. Sequenced sample: blood. CDR3 nucleotides: TGTGCCAGCAGACCGGGACTTACATACGAGCAGTACTTC. It translates to CASRPGLTYEQYF.